These 28 T cell receptor beta chains share one sample of origin, sequenced in a study of T cell responses to AZD1222 COVID-19 vaccine. The method was immunoSEQ multiplex PCR; TCRdb's version includes in-frame clones alone and lacks a portion of them. This table has 150,000 to 200,000 clones, around 93% appearing once. Sequenced here: peripheral blood, sampled on day 0 of AZD1222 vaccination. These receptors were obtained from an adult in good health.

The V call is TRBV28, the J call TRBJ1-2; 11 bases are shared with TRBD1. The germline CDR1 and CDR2 sequences are MDHEN and SYDVKM. The ends lost 3 bases at V and 4 bases at J; junction bases unmatched: 7. The CDR3 runs 16 residues. This chain's CDR3 is CASSFVGTGGVYGYTF. CDR3 bases: TGTGCCAGCAGTTTTGTTGGGACAGGGGGGGTCTATGGCTACACCTTC.

In DNA, the CDR3 is TGTGCCAGCAGCCGGAGGGGGGACAATGAGCAGTTCTTC. This sequence encodes CASSRRGDNEQFF. The chain links TRBV9 to TRBJ2-1; D tentatively reads TRBD1 or TRBD2 (6 bases each). The germline V gene encodes CDR1 SGDLS and CDR2 YYNGEE. The germline V and J ends were trimmed by 4 bases and 5 bases, with 10 bases remaining between them. The CDR3 totals 13 residues.

The CDR3: CASSFDRGPNEKLFF. The CDR3 DNA reads TGTGCCAGCAGCTTCGACAGGGGGCCTAATGAAAAACTGTTTTTT. This rearrangement joins TRBV5-6 to TRBJ1-4; 10 bases are a match to TRBD1. CDR3 length: 15 residues. The V and J ends lost 2 bases and 3 bases, in that order; junction bases with no gene match: 1. Germline-derived CDR1 and CDR2 are SGHDT and YYEEEE.

V is TRBV5-1 and J is TRBJ2-1; D tentatively reads TRBD1 or TRBD2 (5 bases each). V lost 0 bases and J 4 bases, leaving 8 bases between the germline ends. The CDR3 spans 14 residues. Germline CDR1 SGHRS, CDR2 YFSETQ. The DNA for the CDR3 is TGCGCCAGCAGCTTGGAGGGACGTTACAATGAGCAGTTCTTC. Amino acids: CASSLEGRYNEQFF.

The rearrangement links TRBV30 to TRBJ1-1, with 8 bases identical to TRBD1. The germline V gene has CDR1 GTSNPN and CDR2 SVGIG (reference sequence). The CDR3 spans 17 residues. With 3 bases clipped from V and 1 base from J, the junction kept 13 bases outside the gene matches. The CDR3 DNA is TGTGCCTGGAGCGGCGGAACTAGACAGGGGTGGAACACTGAAGCTTTCTTT. Protein sequence: CAWSGGTRQGWNTEAFF. Full variable domain (missing parts from reference TRBV30 and TRBJ1-1): SQTIHQWPATLVQPVGSPLSLECTVEGTSNPNLYWYRQAAGRGLQLLFYSVGIGQISSEVPQNLSASRPQDRQFILSSKKLLLSDSGFYLCAWSGGTRQGWNTEAFFGQGTRLTVV.

This clone was counted once. J is TRBJ2-3 and V is TRBV9, with TRBD1 identical over 7 bases. The CDR3 spans 15 residues. Unmatched junction bases numbered 12, after V lost 6 bases and J lost 5 bases. The germline gives CDR1 SGDLS, CDR2 YYNGEE. The CDR3 DNA follows: TGTGCCAGCACCCACCAGGGGGAACGGTTAGATACGCAGTATTTT. Translated, it gives CASTHQGERLDTQYF.

CDR3 amino acids: CASLNYGQGVTEAFF. In DNA form, the CDR3 reads TGTGCCAGCCTCAATTACGGACAGGGAGTCACTGAAGCTTTCTTT. V gene TRBV19 combines with J gene TRBJ1-1, with 8 nucleotides matching TRBD1. V trimming: 9 bases; J trimming: 4 bases; junction bases outside the gene matches: 13. From germline, CDR1 is LNHDA and CDR2 SQIVND (reference sequence). The CDR3 is 15 residues long.

V and J are TRBV6-4 and TRBJ1-5; D is undetermined. CDR3 length: 14 amino acids. The V gene lost 10 bases and the J gene lost 4 bases, with 17 bases spanning the gap. Germline V CDR1 and CDR2: MRHNA, SNTAGT. Here the CDR3 reads CAKTPGRRNQPQHF. In DNA form, the CDR3 reads TGTGCCAAAACCCCCGGCAGACGGAATCAGCCCCAGCATTTT.

This chain joins TRBV7-3 and TRBJ2-1; 11 nucleotides match TRBD2. Losses at the gene ends were 4 bases for V and 5 bases for J; bases not matched to a gene: 4. The CDR3 is 15 residues long. Germline V gives CDR1 SGHTA, CDR2 FQGTGA. The CDR3 bases are TGTGCCAGCAGCTCCGGGACTAGCGGCAACAATGAGCAGTTCTTC. Translation gives CASSSGTSGNNEQFF.

The gene calls are TRBV29-1 and TRBJ2-7, with D maybe TRBD2 (5 bases). The ends were cut back, 5 bases at V and 0 bases at J, with 14 bases in the middle. Germline CDR1 is SQVTM and CDR2 is ANQGSEA. This CDR3 is built from 14 residues. The DNA for the CDR3 is TGCAGCGTTCAATACGGGATAGTCTCCTACGAGCAGTACTTC. Its protein is CSVQYGIVSYEQYF.

The chain recombines TRBV7-2 with TRBJ2-2, with 7 bases aligning to TRBD1. V shed 6 bases, J shed 6 bases, and the junction held 4 bases outside the gene matches. This CDR3 region has 13 residues. Germline values: CDR1 SGHTA, CDR2 FQGNSA. The CDR3 nucleotides read TGTGCCAGCAGTTTCGGACAGGCCGGGGAGCTGTTTTTT. Its translation: CASSFGQAGELFF.

The rearrangement links TRBV7-3 to TRBJ1-1; D remains ambiguous. From germline, CDR1 is SGHTA and CDR2 FQGTGA. The CDR3 extends over 13 amino acids. The V end lost 3 bases, the J end lost 1 base, and 6 bases lay between the germline ends. The CDR3 DNA reads TGTGCCAGCAGCTTCGGCAGGAACACTGAAGCTTTCTTT. Residues: CASSFGRNTEAFF.

This CDR3 is CASSLTFDSYNEQFF. The CDR3 DNA reads as TGTGCCAGCAGCTTAACGTTTGACAGTTACAATGAGCAGTTCTTC. The chain employs TRBV7-3 and TRBJ2-1; tentative D call: TRBD1 (5 bases). The CDR3 is 15 amino acids. Trimming took 0 bases from V and 4 from J, leaving 10 bases between them. Germline CDR1 and CDR2: SGHTA and FQGTGA.

The chain links TRBV7-9 to TRBJ2-2, with 9 positions matching TRBD2. This CDR3 region has 16 residues. CDR1 and CDR2 from the germline V gene are SEHNR and FQNEAQ (reference sequence). The junction had 6 bases not matched to a gene; V was cut back by 2 bases and J by 5 bases. CDR3 DNA: TGTGCCAGCAGCTTACTTCCAACTAGCGGGACCGGGGAGCTGTTTTTT. It specifies CASSLLPTSGTGELFF.

The V call is TRBV2, the J call TRBJ1-2, with TRBD1 matching 9 bases. This CDR3 region has 12 residues. Germline V gene data show CDR1 as SNHLY and CDR2 as FYNNEI. The V segment lost 6 bases and the J segment 7 bases; nucleotides outside the gene matches: 3. The CDR3 DNA reads TGTGCCAGCAGCACAGGGGGCTTTGGCTACACCTTC. This translates into CASSTGGFGYTF. The variable domain in full, completed from reference TRBV2 and TRBJ1-2, reads EPEVTQTPSHQVTQMGQEVILRCVPISNHLYFYWYRQILGQKVEFLVSFYNNEISEKSEIFDDQFSVERPDGSNFTLKIRSTKLEDSAMYFCASSTGGFGYTFGSGTRLTVV.

The genes are TRBV28 and TRBJ1-1, with D unresolved. The CDR3 is made up of 16 amino acids. V was clipped by 5 bases and J by 5 bases, with 21 bases between them. From germline, CDR1 is MDHEN and CDR2 SYDVKM. Here the CDR3 reads CASSPRGHLGGTEAFF. Written as DNA, the CDR3 is TGTGCCAGCAGTCCCCGAGGGCACCTGGGAGGGACTGAAGCTTTCTTT.

The chain has TRBV7-6 and TRBJ2-5, with D uncertain. This CDR3 spans 13 amino acids. Trimming cost V 5 bases and J 1 base, with 8 bases left between them. Germline V CDR1 and CDR2: SGHVS, FNYEAQ. CDR3 amino acids: CASSALIQETQYF. In DNA, the CDR3 is TGTGCCAGCAGCGCACTAATCCAAGAGACCCAGTACTTC.

CDR3 DNA sequence: TGTGCCACCAGTGATTTTAAGGGCGACCAAGAGACCCAGTACTTC. Translated: CATSDFKGDQETQYF. The rearrangement links TRBV24-1 to TRBJ2-5, with D unresolved. The ends were cut back, 1 base at V and 0 bases at J, with 8 bases in the middle. The CDR3 sequence is 15 residues long. The germline V gene encodes CDR1 KGHDR and CDR2 SFDVKD.

This clone was recorded once. CDR3 DNA: TGTGCCAGTAGTATCGGTAGCGGAAATGAGCAGTTCTTC. Residues: CASSIGSGNEQFF. The rearrangement links TRBV19 to TRBJ2-1; weak D call: TRBD2 (6 bases). Germline V CDR1 and CDR2: LNHDA, SQIVND (reference sequence). The germline V and J ends were trimmed by 3 bases and 7 bases, with 10 bases remaining between them. The CDR3 is 13 residues long.

Points on this clone: Other DNA variants within this sample encode the same CDR3. The chain uses TRBV18 and TRBJ1-5; unclear D gene. The CDR3 contains 14 residues. Germline-derived CDR1 and CDR2 are KGHSH and LQKENI. The ends were cut back, 4 bases at V and 1 base at J, with 8 bases in the middle. The CDR3 spells CASSLTGSNQPQHF. In DNA, the CDR3 is TGTGCCAGCTCACTAACCGGAAGCAATCAGCCCCAGCATTTT.

The chain recombines TRBV19 with TRBJ1-5, with a weak D call TRBD1 (5 bases). Germline V gene sequence: CDR1 LNHDA, CDR2 SQIVND (reference sequence). Trimming took off 8 bases at V and 4 bases at J, with 18 bases between the two ends. CDR3 size: 15 residues. CDR3 bases: TGTGCCAGTTCACCTTTGGGGGAAGGGAATCAGCCCCAGCATTTT. Residues: CASSPLGEGNQPQHF.

Turning to this clone: Additional DNA sequences in this sample encode the identical CDR3. This chain's CDR3 is CASSLDSNQPQHF. The CDR3 bases are TGTGCCAGCAGTTTAGACAGCAATCAGCCCCAGCATTTT. This rearrangement joins TRBV6-5 to TRBJ1-5; D is uncertain. Germline lookup yields CDR1 MNHEY and CDR2 SVGAGI. Trimming took 4 bases from V and 1 from J, leaving 5 bases between them. The CDR3 totals 13 residues.

This chain connects TRBV9 to TRBJ1-6; D unclear. The germline CDR1 and CDR2 sequences are SGDLS and YYNGEE. This CDR3 is built from 15 residues. Trimming pared 0 bases from V and 7 bases from J, leaving 11 bases between. The CDR3, as DNA: TGTGCCAGCAGCGTAGCGGGTCAGAGCAATTCACCCCTCCACTTT. It yields the protein CASSVAGQSNSPLHF. The full variable domain, in which reference TRBV9 and TRBJ1-6 provide the parts outside the CDR3, is DSGVTQTPKHLITATGQRVTLRCSPRSGDLSVYWYQQSLDQGLQFLIQYYNGEERAKGNILERFSAQQFPDLHSELNLSSLELGDSALYFCASSVAGQSNSPLHFGNGTRLTVT.

The chain's CDR3 is CASSLNLAVQETQYF. The CDR3 DNA reads TGTGCCAGCAGCTTAAATCTAGCGGTTCAAGAGACCCAGTACTTC. The rearrangement uses TRBV7-9 and TRBJ2-5, with TRBD2 matching over 7 bases. The V gene's germline CDR1 is SEHNR and CDR2 FQNEAQ (reference sequence). V lost 2 bases to trimming and J lost 2 bases; unmatched junction nucleotides: 5. The CDR3 contains 15 residues. Full variable domain (rest looked up from reference TRBV7-9 and TRBJ2-5): DTGVSQNPRHKITKRGQNVTFRCDPISEHNRLYWYRQTLGQGPEFLTYFQNEAQLEKSRLLSDRFSAERPKGSFSTLEIQRTEQGDSAMYLCASSLNLAVQETQYFGPGTRLLVL.

CDR3 in DNA: TGTGCCAGCAGTCACGGGGCAGGGAACTATGGCTACACCTTC. This gives the protein CASSHGAGNYGYTF. The genes are TRBV6-5 and TRBJ1-2; D is possibly TRBD1 (5 bases). The CDR3 length is 14 residues. Germline V gene sequence: CDR1 MNHEY, CDR2 SVGAGI. The ends were cut back, 5 bases at V and 2 bases at J, with 12 bases in the middle.

This rearrangement joins TRBV19 to TRBJ2-6, with a tentative D call TRBD1 (5 bases). The ends were cut back, 6 bases at V and 1 base at J, with 13 bases in the middle. CDR3 size: 16 residues. The germline V gene has CDR1 LNHDA and CDR2 SQIVND (reference sequence). In nucleotides, the CDR3 is TGTGCCAGTAGCTCAGGGATAGTGTCTGGGGCCAACGTCCTGACTTTC. Translating gives CASSSGIVSGANVLTF.

This sequence joins TRBV28 and TRBJ2-5, with unresolved D. This CDR3 spans 13 amino acids. Germline V gives CDR1 MDHEN, CDR2 SYDVKM. V gave up 5 bases and J gave up 10 bases, with 17 bases separating them. CDR3 sequence reads: CASSPRVAVNQYF. CDR3 coding DNA: TGTGCCAGCAGTCCCCGGGTGGCAGTTAACCAGTACTTC.

V gene TRBV9 combines with J gene TRBJ1-4; 8 bases are a match to TRBD1. V shed 3 bases and J 4 bases; nucleotides not matched to a gene: 11. This CDR3 region has 17 residues. CDR1 is SGDLS, CDR2 YYNGEE, per germline. Here the CDR3 reads CASSARQGTLLNEKLFF. The CDR3 DNA reads as TGTGCCAGCAGCGCCAGACAGGGGACCCTTCTTAATGAAAAACTGTTTTTT.